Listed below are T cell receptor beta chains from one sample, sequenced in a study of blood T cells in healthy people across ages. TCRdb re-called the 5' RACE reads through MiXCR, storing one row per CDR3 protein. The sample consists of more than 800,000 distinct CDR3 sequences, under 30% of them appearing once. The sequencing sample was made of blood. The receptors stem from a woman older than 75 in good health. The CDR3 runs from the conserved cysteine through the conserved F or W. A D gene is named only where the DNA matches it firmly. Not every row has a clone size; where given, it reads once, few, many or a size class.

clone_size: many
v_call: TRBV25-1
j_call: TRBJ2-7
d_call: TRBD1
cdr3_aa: CASSDSGTGSYEQYF
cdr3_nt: TGTGCCAGCAGTGACTCCGGGACAGGGTCCTACGAGCAGTACTTC

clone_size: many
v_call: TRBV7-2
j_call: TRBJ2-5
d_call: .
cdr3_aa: CASSSIPGTQYF
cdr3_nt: TGTGCCAGCAGTTCAATACCCGGGACCCAGTACTTC

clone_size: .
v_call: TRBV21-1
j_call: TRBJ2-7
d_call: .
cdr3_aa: CASRRQALFPYVQYF
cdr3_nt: TGTGCCAGCCGGAGACAGGCTCTCTTTCCCTACGTGCAGTACTTC

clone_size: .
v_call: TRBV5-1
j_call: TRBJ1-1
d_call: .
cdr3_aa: CASSLGSPNTEAFF
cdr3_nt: TGCGCCAGCAGCTTGGGCAGCCCTAACACTGAAGCTTTCTTT

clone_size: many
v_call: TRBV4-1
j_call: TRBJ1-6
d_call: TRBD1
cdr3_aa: CASSQDPTGRNSPLHF
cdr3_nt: TGCGCCAGCAGCCAAGATCCGACAGGGCGCAATTCACCCCTCCACTTT

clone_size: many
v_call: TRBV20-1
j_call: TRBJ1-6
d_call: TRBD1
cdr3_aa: CSARGRGDRSSYNSPLHF
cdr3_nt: TGCAGTGCTAGAGGACGGGGGGACAGGAGCTCCTATAATTCACCCCTCCACTTT

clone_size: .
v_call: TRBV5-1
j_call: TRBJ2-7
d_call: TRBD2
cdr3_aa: CASSVSGVSVNEQYF
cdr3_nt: TGCGCCAGCAGCGTTAGCGGGGTTAGTGTGAATGAGCAGTACTTC

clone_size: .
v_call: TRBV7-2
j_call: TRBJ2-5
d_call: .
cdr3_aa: CASSSDRQGEQYF
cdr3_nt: TGTGCCAGCAGCTCAGACAGGCAAGGTGAGCAGTACTTC

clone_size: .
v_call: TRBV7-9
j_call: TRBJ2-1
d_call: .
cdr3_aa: CASSLSGGYEQFF
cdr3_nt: TGTGCCAGCAGCTTAAGCGGAGGTTACGAGCAGTTCTTC

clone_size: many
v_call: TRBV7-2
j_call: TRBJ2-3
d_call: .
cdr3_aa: CASSLSPVFPSTDTQYF
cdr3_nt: TGTGCCAGCAGCTTAAGTCCGGTTTTTCCTAGCACAGATACGCAGTATTTT

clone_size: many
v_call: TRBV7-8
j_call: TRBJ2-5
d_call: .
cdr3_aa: CASSSTLWETQYF
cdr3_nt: TGTGCCAGCAGCTCGACCCTATGGGAGACCCAGTACTTC

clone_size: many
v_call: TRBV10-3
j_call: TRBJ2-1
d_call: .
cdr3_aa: CAISEFGQLYNEQFF
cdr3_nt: TGTGCCATCAGTGAGTTCGGGCAATTATACAATGAGCAGTTCTTC

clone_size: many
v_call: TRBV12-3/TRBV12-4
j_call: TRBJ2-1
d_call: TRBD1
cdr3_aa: CASSLLGQGVNEQFF
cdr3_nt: TGTGCCAGCAGCTTATTGGGACAGGGGGTAAATGAGCAGTTCTTC

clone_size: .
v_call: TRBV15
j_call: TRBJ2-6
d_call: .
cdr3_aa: CATSAKDGTGANVLTF
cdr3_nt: TGTGCCACCAGCGCGAAGGATGGTACTGGGGCCAACGTCCTGACTTTC

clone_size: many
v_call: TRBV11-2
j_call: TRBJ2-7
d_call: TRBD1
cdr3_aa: CASSLGGGQGRYEQYF
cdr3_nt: TGTGCCAGCAGCTTAGGGGGGGGACAGGGTCGCTACGAGCAGTACTTC

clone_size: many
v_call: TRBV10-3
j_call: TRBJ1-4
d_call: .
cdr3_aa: CAISPGTTNEKLFF
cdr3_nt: TGTGCCATCAGTCCAGGGACAACTAATGAAAAACTGTTTTTT

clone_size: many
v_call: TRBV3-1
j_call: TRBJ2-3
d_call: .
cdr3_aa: CASSLLAAQYF
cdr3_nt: TGTGCCAGCAGCTTATTAGCGGCGCAGTATTTT

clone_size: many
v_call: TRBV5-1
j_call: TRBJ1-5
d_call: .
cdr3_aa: CASSFTGRANQPQHF
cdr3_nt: TGCGCCAGCAGCTTTACAGGGAGAGCAAATCAGCCCCAGCATTTT

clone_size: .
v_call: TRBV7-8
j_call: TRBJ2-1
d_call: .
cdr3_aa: CASSPRDGAYNEQFF
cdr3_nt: TGTGCCAGCAGCCCTCGGGACGGAGCCTACAATGAGCAGTTCTTC

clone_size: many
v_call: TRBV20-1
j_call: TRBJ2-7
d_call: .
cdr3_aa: CSAPWGDYEQYF
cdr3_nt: TGCAGTGCTCCATGGGGGGACTACGAGCAGTACTTC

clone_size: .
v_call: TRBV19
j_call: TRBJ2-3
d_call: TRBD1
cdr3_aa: CASSTRGHGTDTQYF
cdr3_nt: TGTGCCAGTAGCACCAGGGGGCACGGCACAGATACGCAGTATTTT

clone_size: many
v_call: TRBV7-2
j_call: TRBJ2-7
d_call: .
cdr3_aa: CASSLATYEQYF
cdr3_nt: TGTGCCAGCAGCTTAGCAACCTACGAGCAGTACTTC

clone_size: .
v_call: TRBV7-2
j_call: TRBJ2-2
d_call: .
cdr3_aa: CASSLSGVANTGELFF
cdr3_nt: TGTGCCAGCAGCTTATCAGGGGTCGCGAACACCGGGGAGCTGTTTTTT

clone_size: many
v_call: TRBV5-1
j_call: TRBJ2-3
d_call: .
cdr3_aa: CASTRASLSSTDTQYF
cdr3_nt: TGCGCCAGCACGCGCGCATCTCTATCTAGCACAGATACGCAGTATTTT

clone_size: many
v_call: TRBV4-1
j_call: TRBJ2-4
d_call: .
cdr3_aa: CASSQGYYTLAKNIQYF
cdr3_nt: TGCGCCAGCAGCCAAGGTTATTACACCTTAGCCAAAAACATTCAGTACTTC